The 26 T cell receptor beta chains listed next were all sequenced from one sample in a study of glioma-infiltrating T cells. The iRepertoire nested amplicon-rescue multiplex PCR amplified TCR alpha and beta CDR3s from RNA. TCRdb recomputed calls from the multiplex PCR reads with MiXCR, one row per CDR3 protein. The sample lists under 150,000 distinct CDR3 sequences; around 23% were seen once. The sequencing input was glioma tissue, nonneoplastic brain tissue, or PBMCs (not recorded which). The source is a human donor with low-grade glioma or glioblastoma, undergoing nonglioma brain surgery, or in good health (not recorded which).

This clonotype showed up just a few times. This chain connects TRBV28 to TRBJ2-3, with D maybe TRBD2 (6 bases). V was trimmed by 8 bases and J by 1 base, leaving 19 bases between them. Germline V lookup: CDR1 MDHEN, CDR2 SYDVKM. The CDR3 covers 16 residues. In DNA form, the CDR3 reads TGTGCCAGCCTTTCTGGGCGGGGAGACCGCACAGATACGCAGTATTTT. It is translated as CASLSGRGDRTDTQYF.

The V and J genes are TRBV6-1 and TRBJ2-5, with 8 bases aligning to TRBD1. CDR1 is MNHNS and CDR2 is SASEGT in the germline V gene. Unmatched junction bases numbered 11, after V lost 8 bases and J lost 3 bases. CDR3 length equals 15 residues. CDR3: CASGEIGTGKETQYF. The DNA for the CDR3 is TGTGCCAGCGGAGAAATCGGGACAGGCAAAGAGACCCAGTACTTC.

The V gene is TRBV5-5, the J gene TRBJ2-1, with D uncertain. The V end was cut by 5 bases, the J end by 5 bases, with 17 bases between. Germline CDR1 and CDR2: SGHKS and YYEKEE (reference sequence). The CDR3 totals 15 residues. The CDR3 is CASSYDSTLDNEQFF. DNA for the CDR3: TGTGCCAGCAGTTACGACTCCACCTTGGACAATGAGCAGTTCTTC.

Details on this clonotype: This may come from a read error, since a much larger clone is one base off. The rearrangement uses TRBV6-5 and TRBJ1-1; TRBD1 might be the D (5 bases). The CDR3 runs 15 residues. V lost 4 bases and J lost 0, with 12 bases in between. Germline CDR1 and CDR2: MNHEY and SVGAGI. CDR3: CASSSRAPVNTEAFF. The CDR3 bases are TGTGCCAGCAGTTCCAGGGCCCCGGTGAACACTGAAGCTTTCTTT.

This clonotype has a handful of counts. The chain combines TRBV20-1 with TRBJ1-6, with TRBD1 as a possible D gene (6 bases). From germline, CDR1 is DFQATT and CDR2 SNEGSKA (reference sequence). Deletions cut 0 bases from V and 4 bases from J, with 16 bases between. CDR3 size: 17 residues. In nucleotides, the CDR3 is TGCAGTGCTAGAGATCCAGGCCCTCAGGGGTATAATTCACCCCTCCACTTT. Amino acid sequence: CSARDPGPQGYNSPLHF.

This clonotype was observed a few times. This chain links TRBV19 with TRBJ1-5; D gene ambiguous. The CDR3 extends over 14 amino acids. Trimming pared 7 bases from V and 1 base from J, leaving 11 bases between. In germline, CDR1 is LNHDA, CDR2 SQIVND (reference sequence). CDR3 sequence reads: CASMFRTSNQPQHF. CDR3 coding DNA: TGTGCCAGTATGTTCAGGACGAGCAATCAGCCCCAGCATTTT.

This chain uses TRBV12-3 or TRBV12-4 with TRBJ2-3; D gene uncertain. CDR3 length equals 14 residues. V lost 5 bases to trimming and J lost 4 bases, with 13 bases between them. The DNA of the CDR3 is TGTGCCAGCAGTCCAGGTCCAGGTTCAGATACGCAGTATTTT. Its translation: CASSPGPGSDTQYF.

This clonotype is medium-sized (0.01 to 0.1%). The chain links TRBV6-6 to TRBJ2-1; D may match TRBD1 or TRBD2 (5 bases each). With 2 bases removed from V and 9 bases from J, the gap between germline ends came to 20 bases. CDR1 and CDR2 (germline): MNHNY, SVGAGI (reference sequence). CDR3 length equals 16 residues. CDR3 in amino acids: CASSYGRGFRVREQFF. The CDR3 DNA follows: TGTGCCAGCAGTTACGGTCGGGGCTTTAGGGTTCGTGAGCAGTTCTTC.

This clonotype has just a few counts. J is TRBJ2-3 and V is TRBV20-1; 10 bases align to TRBD1. Germline CDR1 and CDR2: DFQATT and SNEGSKA (reference sequence). The CDR3 length is 14 residues. The CDR3 DNA reads as TGCAACTGCGGGACAGGGGTTGGCACAGATACGCAGTATTTT. As protein: CNCGTGVGTDTQYF.

This clonotype was seen more than once but under ten times. The chain employs TRBV12-3 or TRBV12-4 and TRBJ2-3, with no clear D. The CDR3 consists of 14 residues. V dropped 6 bases and J dropped 2 bases, with 12 bases sitting between them. Written as DNA, the CDR3 is TGTGCCAGCAGCTTGCTTGATCACACAGATACGCAGTATTTT. Translation gives CASSLLDHTDTQYF.

The chain combines TRBV6-6 with TRBJ2-5; D is unclear. Germline assignment: CDR1 MNHNY and CDR2 SVGAGI (reference sequence). Trimming pared 0 bases from V and 6 bases from J, leaving 11 bases between. The CDR3 loop spans 14 amino acids. The DNA for the CDR3 is TGTGCCAGCAGTTACTCGGCCGGAGAGAAGACCCAGTACTTC. Amino acid sequence: CASSYSAGEKTQYF.

To note about this clonotype: The junction does not match germline at one end; this may be a read error. The CDR3 reads CASSLGARASF. The CDR3 nucleotides read TGTGCCAGCAGTTTGGGGGCCCGGGCATCCTTC. V and J are TRBV28 and TRBJ1-2, with D perhaps matching TRBD1 (6 bases). There are 11 residues in the CDR3. The germline V gene encodes CDR1 MDHEN and CDR2 SYDVKM.

The J gene is TRBJ2-5, the V gene TRBV18; 7 nucleotides align to TRBD1. Germline V gene data show CDR1 as KGHSH and CDR2 as LQKENI. Germline trimming cut 6 bases from V and 0 bases from J; bases unmatched to any gene: 7. The CDR3 extends over 15 amino acids. Here the CDR3 DNA reads TGTGCCAGCTCTCCGCCGGGACAGTACCAAGAGACCCAGTACTTC. Amino acids: CASSPPGQYQETQYF.

This sequence joins TRBV20-1 and TRBJ2-7; possible D gene TRBD1, 6 bases. The germline V gene has CDR1 DFQATT and CDR2 SNEGSKA (reference sequence). Deletions cut 0 bases from V and 2 bases from J, with 11 bases between. The CDR3 is 14 amino acids. CDR3 bases: TGCAGTGCTAGAGAGCCCGGGGACACCTACGAGCAGTACGTC. This gives the protein CSAREPGDTYEQYV.

V is TRBV11-2 and J is TRBJ2-7, with D unclear. The ends were cut back, 5 bases at V and 2 bases at J, with 13 bases in the middle. The CDR3 has 14 residues. Germline V gives CDR1 SGHAT, CDR2 FQNNGV. As DNA, the CDR3 is TGTGCCAGCAGCCCAGACTTGCGTACCTACGAGCAGTACGTC. Translating gives CASSPDLRTYEQYV.

A few counts support this clonotype. The chain uses TRBV20-1 and TRBJ2-7; a weak D match, TRBD1 (6 bases). Germline assignment: CDR1 DFQATT and CDR2 SNEGSKA (reference sequence). Trimming took 5 bases from V and 4 from J, leaving 18 bases between them. The length of the CDR3 is 14 residues. The CDR3 region has the DNA TGCAGTGCTTCCTTCTCCGGGACAAATTACGAGCAGTACGTC. It translates to CSASFSGTNYEQYV.

This clonotype was detected only a few times. The rearrangement links TRBV27 to TRBJ2-3; D uncertain. The germline V gene has CDR1 MNHEY and CDR2 SMNVEV (reference sequence). The CDR3 has 12 residues. Trimming pared 3 bases from V and 7 bases from J, leaving 8 bases between. The CDR3 sequence is CASSFPPNTQYF. Here the CDR3 DNA reads TGTGCCAGCAGTTTCCCTCCGAATACGCAGTATTTT.

This clonotype was seen many times. Sequence at one end of the junction differs from germline and may be a read error. The chain uses TRBV7-2 and TRBJ2-5; TRBD2 agrees at 13 bases. The CDR3 length is 17 residues. Looked up from germline, CDR1 is SGHTA and CDR2 is FQGNSA. The chain's CDR3 is CASSRTGLAGRQEAQYF. As DNA, the CDR3 is TGTGCCAGCAGCCGAACGGGACTAGCGGGGAGACAAGAGGCCCAGTACTTC.

This clonotype was counted only a few times. The chain has TRBV2 and TRBJ1-1; D possibly corresponds to TRBD1 (6 bases). This CDR3 is built from 13 residues. Germline assignment: CDR1 SNHLY and CDR2 FYNNEI. Deletions cut 3 bases from V and 7 bases from J, with 12 bases between. In nucleotides, the CDR3 is TGTGCCAGCAGTGACCGCTGGGACAATGAAGCTTTCTTT. Protein product: CASSDRWDNEAFF. Full variable domain (remainder filled in from reference TRBV2 and TRBJ1-1): EPEVTQTPSHQVTQMGQEVILRCVPISNHLYFYWYRQILGQKVEFLVSFYNNEISEKSEIFDDQFSVERPDGSNFTLKIRSTKLEDSAMYFCASSDRWDNEAFFGQGTRLTVV.

The chain has TRBV7-2 and TRBJ2-7; 8 bases line up with TRBD2. V lost 4 bases, J lost 2 bases, and 7 bases stayed unmatched. The CDR3 spans 15 residues. From germline, CDR1 is SGHTA and CDR2 FQGNSA. CDR3 DNA sequence: TGTGCCAGCAGCTCCACCGGGACTAGGACCTACGAGCAGTACGTC. Protein product: CASSSTGTRTYEQYV.

This clonotype was found many times. V usage is TRBV7-2 and J usage is TRBJ2-1; 7 nucleotides match TRBD1. This CDR3 is built from 13 residues. CDR1 is SGHTA and CDR2 is FQGNSA in the germline V gene. The J segment lost 6 bases and the V segment lost 5 bases, leaving 4 bases of the junction unmatched. CDR3 residues: CASSRDRVNEQFF. Here the CDR3 DNA reads TGTGCCAGCAGCAGAGACAGGGTCAATGAGCAGTTCTTC.

The CDR3 reads CASRKPRVANTEAFF. The CDR3 region has the DNA TGTGCCAGCAGAAAACCCAGGGTTGCGAACACTGAAGCTTTCTTT. The chain has TRBV28 and TRBJ1-1, with D maybe TRBD1 (5 bases). CDR1 and CDR2 (germline): MDHEN, SYDVKM. With 6 bases removed from V and 1 base from J, the gap between germline ends came to 15 bases. The CDR3 covers 15 residues.

This clonotype was observed many times. The chain is built from TRBV7-9 and TRBJ1-1; D is unresolved. Germline V gives CDR1 SEHNR, CDR2 FQNEAQ (reference sequence). The CDR3 has 13 residues. V lost 7 bases and J lost 3, with 12 bases in between. The CDR3 nucleotides read TGTGCCAGCAACCGGGCGGCGGACACTGAAGCTTTCTTT. Residues: CASNRAADTEAFF.

For the CDR3, the DNA is TGCGCCAGCAGCCTTATCCCGGACAGGGTTCACACTGAAGCTTTCTTT. It specifies CASSLIPDRVHTEAFF. This rearrangement joins TRBV4-1 to TRBJ1-1, with 8 bases fitting TRBD1. This CDR3 spans 16 amino acids. Germline loops: CDR1 MGHRA, CDR2 YSYEKL. V gave up 4 bases and J gave up 3 bases; unmatched junction bases: 10.

V usage is TRBV28 and J usage is TRBJ1-1, with 7 bases matching TRBD1. The trim removed 5 bases at V and 4 bases at J, leaving 7 bases unmatched. Germline V CDR1 and CDR2: MDHEN, SYDVKM. CDR3 length: 14 residues. The CDR3 bases are TGTGCCAGCAGTAGGAGGGGGCAAGGCACTGAAGCTTTCTTT. Translation: CASSRRGQGTEAFF.

This clonotype was counted ten times or more. The gene calls are TRBV6-1 and TRBJ2-6, with a possible D match to TRBD1 (7 bases). V was pared by 6 bases and J by 1 base, with 10 bases between. The germline V gene has CDR1 MNHNS and CDR2 SASEGT. The CDR3 is 15 residues long. The CDR3 loop reads CASRPGGSGANVLTF. The CDR3 DNA is TGTGCCAGCAGGCCAGGGGGGTCTGGGGCCAACGTCCTGACTTTC.